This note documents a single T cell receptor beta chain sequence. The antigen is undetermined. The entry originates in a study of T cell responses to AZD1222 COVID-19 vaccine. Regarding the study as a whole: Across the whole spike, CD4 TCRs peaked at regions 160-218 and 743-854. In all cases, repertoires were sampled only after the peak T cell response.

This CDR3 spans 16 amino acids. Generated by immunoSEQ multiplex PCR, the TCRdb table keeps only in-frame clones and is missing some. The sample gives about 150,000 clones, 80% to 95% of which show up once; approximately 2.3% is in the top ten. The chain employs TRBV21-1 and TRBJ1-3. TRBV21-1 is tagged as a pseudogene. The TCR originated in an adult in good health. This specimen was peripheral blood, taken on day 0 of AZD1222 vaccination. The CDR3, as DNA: TGTGCCAGCAGCAAAGTAAGGCGGTTCTCTGGAAACACCATATATTTT. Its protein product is CASSKVRRFSGNTIYF.